What follows are 18 T cell receptor beta chains derived from one specimen sequenced in a study of technical replicates of blood from several donors. Profiling relied on immunoSEQ multiplex PCR, and the TCRdb table lists in-frame clones only, not all of them. The sample lists over 55,000 clones, approximately 96% occurring once. Sequencing was done on a sample of T cells isolated from PBMCs. All receptors come from a human donor in good health.

This rearrangement joins TRBV27 to TRBJ1-6; D might be TRBD1 (6 bases). The CDR3 is 17 residues long. Trimming took 1 base from V and 10 from J, leaving 20 bases between them. The germline CDR1 and CDR2 sequences are MNHEY and SMNVEV (reference sequence). The CDR3 loop is CASSLYAIQGPGSPLHF. The CDR3, as DNA: TGTGCCAGCAGTTTATACGCAATACAGGGCCCAGGGTCACCCCTCCACTTT.

The chain employs TRBV28 and TRBJ2-4; D is possibly TRBD1 (5 bases). Deletions cut 2 bases from V and 15 bases from J, with 11 bases between. The CDR3 length is 11 residues. Germline lookup yields CDR1 MDHEN and CDR2 SYDVKM. CDR3 residues: CASSLTQGSYF. For the CDR3, the DNA is TGTGCCAGCAGTTTAACCCAGGGTTCGTACTTC.

The CDR3 bases are TGTGCCAGCAGTTACTTTGGAGGGAGCGATCAGCCCCAGCATTTT. It encodes CASSYFGGSDQPQHF. The chain recombines TRBV6-6 with TRBJ1-5; D is unclear. CDR3 length: 15 residues. Trimming removed 1 base from V and 5 bases from J, with 12 bases in between. CDR1 and CDR2 from the germline V gene are MNHNY and SVGAGI (reference sequence).

The chain joins TRBV28 to TRBJ2-2; tentative D call: TRBD1 (6 bases). Germline V gene sequence: CDR1 MDHEN, CDR2 SYDVKM. The ends were cut back, 5 bases at V and 3 bases at J, with 10 bases in the middle. This CDR3 has 14 residues. The CDR3 loop reads CASSLYRDTGELFF. CDR3 bases: TGTGCCAGCAGTCTATACAGGGACACCGGGGAGCTGTTTTTT. Using reference TRBV28 and TRBJ2-2 for the parts outside the CDR3, the full variable domain is DVKVTQSSRYLVKRTGEKVFLECVQDMDHENMFWYRQDPGLGLRLIYFSYDVKMKEKGDIPEGYSVSREKKERFSLILESASTNQTSMYLCASSLYRDTGELFFGEGSRLTVL.

This clone has just one count. The chain carries TRBV7-7 and TRBJ2-5, with D possibly being TRBD2 (6 bases). The CDR3 has 15 amino acids. V was clipped by 5 bases and J by 4 bases, with 17 bases between them. Germline values: CDR1 SSHAT, CDR2 FNYEAQ (reference sequence). The CDR3 loop reads CASSPTGVDRETQYF. The DNA for the CDR3 is TGTGCCAGCAGCCCTACGGGAGTCGATAGAGAGACCCAGTACTTC.

The chain carries TRBV2 and TRBJ2-7; D is perhaps TRBD1 (6 bases). From germline, CDR1 is SNHLY and CDR2 FYNNEI. This CDR3 contains 14 residues. V lost 9 bases and J lost 0, with 15 bases in between. The CDR3 coding sequence is TGTGCCAGTAGCAACGGACAGAGCTCCTACGAGCAGTACTTC. The encoded protein is CASSNGQSSYEQYF.

The rearrangement links TRBV6-1 to TRBJ2-4; 8 positions agree with TRBD1. Germline V gene sequence: CDR1 MNHNS, CDR2 SASEGT. The CDR3 runs to 15 residues. V shed 6 bases, J shed 7 bases, and the junction held 11 bases outside the gene matches. CDR3 DNA sequence: TGTGCCAGCAGGTGGTACATGACAGGGGCGAACATTCAGTACTTC. This translates into CASRWYMTGANIQYF.

This rearrangement joins TRBV6-5 to TRBJ2-7; possibly TRBD2 for D (6 bases). The ends were cut back, 7 bases at V and 2 bases at J, with 15 bases in the middle. Germline CDR1 reads MNHEY; CDR2 reads SVGAGI. The CDR3 covers 14 residues. Here the CDR3 DNA reads TGTGCCAGCATTGGGGGGACGGGAGCCTACGAGCAGTACTTC. It is translated as CASIGGTGAYEQYF.

The rearrangement joins TRBV18 to TRBJ2-7, with a weak D call TRBD1 (6 bases). V was shortened by 2 bases and J by 5 bases, with 13 bases between the two germline ends. CDR1 and CDR2 from the germline V gene are KGHSH and LQKENI. The CDR3 loop spans 14 amino acids. CDR3 sequence (DNA): TGTGCCAGCTCACCATGGCAGGGGCCCAACGAGCAGTACTTC. Protein product: CASSPWQGPNEQYF.

J is TRBJ2-7 and V is TRBV5-1, with TRBD1 as a possible D gene (6 bases). The ends were cut back, 4 bases at V and 3 bases at J, with 14 bases in the middle. The CDR3 contains 14 residues. CDR1 SGHRS and CDR2 YFSETQ come from the germline V gene. CDR3 in amino acids: CASSPGDTSYEQYF. CDR3 in DNA: TGCGCCAGCAGCCCAGGGGACACAAGCTACGAGCAGTACTTC.

The chain employs TRBV19 and TRBJ1-3; 9 bases match TRBD1. Unmatched junction bases numbered 12, after V lost 7 bases and J lost 2 bases. The CDR3 runs to 17 residues. Germline V CDR1 and CDR2: LNHDA, SQIVND (reference sequence). CDR3 in amino acids: CASNKGQGPETGNTIYF. The CDR3, as DNA: TGTGCCAGTAATAAGGGACAGGGCCCGGAAACTGGAAACACCATATATTTT.

For this clone: Compared with germline, one end of the junction differs, possibly owing to a read error. The gene calls are TRBV29-1 and TRBJ2-7; TRBD1 aligns across 11 bases. This CDR3 is 14 amino acids long. Per germline, CDR1 SQVTM and CDR2 ANQGSEA. This chain's CDR3 is CSVTGQGASNEQYF. The CDR3 DNA reads TGCAGCGTTACTGGACAGGGGGCCTCCAACGAGCAGTACTTC.

This chain links TRBV5-1 with TRBJ1-1; D uncertain. V was cut by 1 base and J by 0 bases, with 13 bases left in between. Germline V gene data show CDR1 as SGHRS and CDR2 as YFSETQ. The CDR3 has 16 amino acids. The CDR3 DNA reads TGCGCCAGCAGCTTGCGGCCACAAGACATGAACACTGAAGCTTTCTTT. This sequence encodes CASSLRPQDMNTEAFF.

V gene TRBV7-8 combines with J gene TRBJ1-2; 7 bases match TRBD1. CDR3 size: 15 residues. Per the germline V gene, CDR1 is SGHVS and CDR2 is FQNEAQ. Germline trimming cut 1 base from V and 3 bases from J; bases unmatched to any gene: 5. CDR3 in DNA: TGTGCCAGCAGCTTAGGCACAGGGGTTTACTATGGCTACACCTTC. Protein: CASSLGTGVYYGYTF.

The rearrangement joins TRBV14 to TRBJ2-3; the match to TRBD2 covers 9 bases. CDR1 SGHDN and CDR2 FVKESK come from the germline V gene. The CDR3 totals 15 residues. After removal of 0 bases from V and 4 bases from J, the junction contained 2 bases not matched to a gene. The CDR3 region is CASSQDLAGPDTQYF. CDR3 DNA: TGTGCCAGCAGCCAAGACCTAGCGGGGCCAGATACGCAGTATTTT. Full variable domain (rest looked up from reference TRBV14 and TRBJ2-3): EAGVTQFPSHSVIEKGQTVTLRCDPISGHDNLYWYRRVMGKEIKFLLHFVKESKQDESGMPNNRFLAERTGGTYSTLKVQPAELEDSGVYFCASSQDLAGPDTQYFGPGTRLTVL.

The V gene is TRBV10-3, the J gene TRBJ1-2; 8 bases match TRBD1. Germline V gene data show CDR1 as ENHRY and CDR2 as SYGVKD. V lost 9 bases and J lost 8; bases outside the gene matches: 8. The CDR3 has 12 amino acids. Here the CDR3 reads CAIGQGEGGYTF. The CDR3 nucleotides are TGTGCCATAGGACAGGGCGAAGGAGGCTACACCTTC.

The rearrangement uses TRBV30 and TRBJ2-1; perhaps TRBD1 as D (5 bases). Trimming took 3 bases from V and 1 from J, leaving 7 bases between them. The CDR3 sequence is 13 residues long. CDR1 is GTSNPN, CDR2 SVGIG, per germline (reference sequence). The CDR3 sequence: CAWRRGSYNEQFF. CDR3 DNA: TGTGCCTGGAGAAGGGGATCCTACAATGAGCAGTTCTTC.

The V gene is TRBV2, the J gene TRBJ2-3; 7 bases align to TRBD2. V dropped 2 bases and J dropped 13; count of bases not matched to a gene: 3. CDR3 length equals 11 residues. Germline assignment: CDR1 SNHLY and CDR2 FYNNEI. CDR3 sequence reads: CASSERSGEYF. The CDR3 DNA reads TGTGCCAGCAGTGAAAGGAGCGGGGAGTATTTT.